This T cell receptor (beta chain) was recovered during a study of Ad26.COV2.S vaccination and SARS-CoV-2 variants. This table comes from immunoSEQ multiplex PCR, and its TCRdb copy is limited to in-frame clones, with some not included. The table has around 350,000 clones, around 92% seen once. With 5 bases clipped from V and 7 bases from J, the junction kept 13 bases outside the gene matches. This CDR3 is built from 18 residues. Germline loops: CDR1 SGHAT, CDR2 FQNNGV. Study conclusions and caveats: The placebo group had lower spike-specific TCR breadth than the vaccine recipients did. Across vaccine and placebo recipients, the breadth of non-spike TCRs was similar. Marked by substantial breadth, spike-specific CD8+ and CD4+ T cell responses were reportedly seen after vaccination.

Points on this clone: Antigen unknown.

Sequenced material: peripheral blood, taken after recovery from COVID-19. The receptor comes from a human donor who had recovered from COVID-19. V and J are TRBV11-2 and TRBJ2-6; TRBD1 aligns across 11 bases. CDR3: CASSTFGTGGFVANVLTF. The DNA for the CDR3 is TGTGCCAGCAGCACCTTTGGGACAGGGGGTTTTGTAGCCAACGTCCTGACTTTC.